Presented here are 25 T cell receptor beta chains from one specimen sequenced in a study of T cell responses to AZD1222 COVID-19 vaccine. Produced via immunoSEQ multiplex PCR; TCRdb's table is partial and in-frame only. The sample includes roughly 100,000 clones, roughly 90% of them seen just once. This specimen was peripheral blood, taken on day 0 of AZD1222 vaccination. Source of these receptors: an adult in good health.

The chain links TRBV28 to TRBJ1-1, with D unclear. The CDR3 loop spans 15 amino acids. The germline V gene encodes CDR1 MDHEN and CDR2 SYDVKM. V was shortened by 8 bases and J by 1 base, with 17 bases between the two germline ends. The DNA of the CDR3 is TGTGCCAGCGGGAGGGTTAGAATTGCGAACACTGAAGCTTTCTTT. Translation gives CASGRVRIANTEAFF.

The gene calls are TRBV28 and TRBJ2-2; 7 bases are a match to TRBD2. V dropped 3 bases and J dropped 4; count of bases not matched to a gene: 5. This CDR3 spans 15 amino acids. Looked up from germline, CDR1 is MDHEN and CDR2 is SYDVKM. The DNA of the CDR3 is TGTGCCAGCAGTTTTCTTCTAGCGGTCACCGGGGAGCTGTTTTTT. As protein: CASSFLLAVTGELFF.

The V call is TRBV2, the J call TRBJ1-1; D is ambiguous. The V end was cut by 4 bases, the J end by 3 bases, with 12 bases between. This CDR3 region has 14 residues. Germline V gene data show CDR1 as SNHLY and CDR2 as FYNNEI. CDR3 nucleotide sequence: TGTGCCAGCAGTGCGACACCGGCGGACACTGAAGCTTTCTTT. Protein product: CASSATPADTEAFF.

The rearrangement uses TRBV5-1 and TRBJ1-1; 9 bases align to TRBD1. The CDR3 consists of 15 residues. Germline CDR1 SGHRS, CDR2 YFSETQ. J was trimmed by 0 bases and V by 4 bases; bases with no gene match: 4. The chain's CDR3 is CASSVGQGMNTEAFF. As DNA, the CDR3 is TGCGCCAGCAGCGTCGGACAGGGGATGAACACTGAAGCTTTCTTT.

The CDR3 sequence is CASSESGGNTEAFF. The CDR3 DNA reads as TGTGCCAGCAGTGAGTCGGGGGGTAACACTGAAGCTTTCTTT. The V call is TRBV6-1, the J call TRBJ1-1; TRBD1 is a possible D gene (5 bases). Germline CDR1 reads MNHNS; CDR2 reads SASEGT. This CDR3 is built from 14 residues. Trimming pared 3 bases from V and 2 bases from J, leaving 10 bases between.

This clone was seen only once. The rearrangement uses TRBV28 and TRBJ1-3; the D gene is possibly TRBD1 (6 bases). The CDR3 is 13 residues long. In germline, CDR1 is MDHEN, CDR2 SYDVKM. V lost 8 bases, J lost 0 bases, and 8 bases lay in between. The CDR3 DNA follows: TGTGCCAGCCGGGGACACTCTGGAAACACCATATATTTT. Encoded protein: CASRGHSGNTIYF.

The chain links TRBV27 to TRBJ1-6; maybe TRBD1 (6 bases). The V and J ends lost 5 bases and 10 bases respectively, with 18 bases between them. The germline V gene has CDR1 MNHEY and CDR2 SMNVEV (reference sequence). This CDR3 is 15 amino acids long. The CDR3 here is CASSIRQEVGSPLHF. In DNA, the CDR3 is TGTGCCAGCAGTATACGACAGGAAGTGGGGTCACCCCTCCACTTT.

In this sample, this clone turned up a few times. The chain employs TRBV6-1 and TRBJ2-3; tentative D call: TRBD1 (5 bases). Looked up from germline, CDR1 is MNHNS and CDR2 is SASEGT. The CDR3 is 15 residues long. V was clipped by 0 bases and J by 3 bases, with 10 bases between them. The DNA of the CDR3 is TGTGCCAGCAGTGAAGCGATGCAGGGAACAGATACGCAGTATTTT. Its translation: CASSEAMQGTDTQYF.

The rearrangement links TRBV12-3 or TRBV12-4 to TRBJ1-2; 10 bases map to TRBD1. There are 12 residues in the CDR3. J lost 7 bases, V lost 6 bases, and 2 bases had no gene match. This CDR3 reads CASRTGGGGYTF. Here the CDR3 DNA reads TGTGCCAGCAGGACAGGGGGCGGTGGCTACACCTTC.

This sequence joins TRBV7-2 and TRBJ1-5, with D perhaps matching TRBD1 (6 bases). The CDR3 is 15 residues long. Germline CDR1 reads SGHTA; CDR2 reads FQGNSA. Trimming cost V 3 bases and J 6 bases, with 15 bases left between them. In DNA form, the CDR3 reads TGTGCCAGCAGCTTGTCTCAGGGGTTGGGTCAGCCCCAGCATTTT. Translated: CASSLSQGLGQPQHF. Drawing the rest from reference TRBV7-2 and TRBJ1-5, the complete variable domain is GAGVSQSPSNKVTEKGKDVELRCDPISGHTALYWYRQSLGQGLEFLIYFQGNSAPDKSGLPSDRFSAERTGGSVSTLTIQRTQQEDSAVYLCASSLSQGLGQPQHFGDGTRLSIL.

The chain carries TRBV3-1 (or the pseudogene TRBV3-2) and TRBJ2-7, with 12 positions matching TRBD2. Germline V gene lookup returns CDR1 LGHDT and CDR2 YNNKEL (reference sequence). V dropped 2 bases and J dropped 6; count of bases not matched to a gene: 5. CDR3 length equals 15 residues. Written as DNA, the CDR3 is TGTGCCAGCAGCCAACGACTAGCGGGAGCGGCCGAGCAGTACTTC. Translated: CASSQRLAGAAEQYF.

The V and J genes are TRBV19 and TRBJ2-1; the D gene is possibly TRBD2 (6 bases). Trimming removed 7 bases at V and 3 bases at J, with 19 bases between. The V gene's germline CDR1 is LNHDA and CDR2 SQIVND (reference sequence). The CDR3 is 16 amino acids. The CDR3 loop reads CASTDVGRGGYNEQFF. The CDR3 nucleotides are TGTGCCAGTACCGACGTCGGACGGGGAGGCTACAATGAGCAGTTCTTC.

V gene TRBV9 combines with J gene TRBJ2-1; 8 positions match TRBD2. Germline V gives CDR1 SGDLS, CDR2 YYNGEE. The CDR3 has 15 amino acids. Unmatched junction bases numbered 4, after V lost 3 bases and J lost 2 bases. The CDR3 coding sequence is TGTGCCAGCAGCGCCGGAGCGGGAGCCTACAATGAGCAGTTCTTC. This sequence encodes CASSAGAGAYNEQFF. The complete variable domain, with remaining parts taken from reference TRBV9 and TRBJ2-1, reads DSGVTQTPKHLITATGQRVTLRCSPRSGDLSVYWYQQSLDQGLQFLIQYYNGEERAKGNILERFSAQQFPDLHSELNLSSLELGDSALYFCASSAGAGAYNEQFFGPGTRLTVL.

The chain employs TRBV5-5 and TRBJ1-1, with D uncertain. Between the trimmed V and J ends, which lost 0 bases and 1 base, there was a span of 4 bases. CDR3 length: 13 residues. CDR1 is SGHKS and CDR2 is YYEKEE in the germline V gene (reference sequence). The CDR3 sequence is CASSLGGNTEAFF. In DNA, the CDR3 is TGTGCCAGCAGCTTGGGCGGGAACACTGAAGCTTTCTTT.

A single count supports this clone. This chain uses TRBV28 with TRBJ2-1; no clear D. The CDR3 spans 13 residues. The germline V and J ends were trimmed by 6 bases and 8 bases, with 14 bases remaining between them. Germline CDR1 MDHEN, CDR2 SYDVKM. The CDR3 spells CASSLDRPDEQFF. Here the CDR3 DNA reads TGTGCCAGCAGCTTGGACCGACCTGATGAGCAGTTCTTC.

This chain connects TRBV14 to TRBJ2-7; no firm D call. The length of the CDR3 is 16 residues. V gave up 4 bases and J gave up 2 bases, with 18 bases separating them. CDR1 is SGHDN and CDR2 is FVKESK in the germline V gene. CDR3 coding DNA: TGTGCCAGCAGCCGTAAACTCCGGGCGGAGACCTACGAGCAGTACTTC. It specifies CASSRKLRAETYEQYF.

The chain carries TRBV11-2 and TRBJ1-1; the D gene is possibly TRBD1 (6 bases). Between the trimmed V and J ends, which lost 5 bases and 1 base, there was a span of 23 bases. The germline V gene encodes CDR1 SGHAT and CDR2 FQNNGV. The CDR3 has 18 residues. CDR3 protein: CASSRGATFGEWNTEAFF. CDR3 coding DNA: TGTGCCAGCAGCCGGGGGGCCACCTTCGGGGAATGGAACACTGAAGCTTTCTTT.

This chain joins TRBV4-2 and TRBJ1-5; D remains ambiguous. The CDR3 spans 14 residues. V lost 4 bases and J 2 bases, leaving 9 bases between the germline ends. Looked up from germline, CDR1 is LGHNA and CDR2 is YNFKEQ. The CDR3 DNA reads TGTGCCAGCAGCCCGGAGCGTGGCAATCAGCCCCAGCATTTT. It is translated as CASSPERGNQPQHF.

The chain recombines TRBV5-6 with TRBJ2-3; TRBD2 aligns across 11 bases. Germline CDR1 SGHDT, CDR2 YYEEEE. This CDR3 comprises 16 residues. Trimming took 3 bases from V and 2 from J; bases not matched to a gene: 5. The chain's CDR3 is CASSYLAGGNTDTQYF. DNA of the CDR3: TGTGCCAGCAGCTACCTAGCGGGAGGAAACACAGATACGCAGTATTTT.

V usage is TRBV5-1 and J usage is TRBJ1-2; 7 bases line up with TRBD1. There are 12 residues in the CDR3. Trimming took 3 bases from V and 4 from J; bases not matched to a gene: 0. CDR1 is SGHRS, CDR2 YFSETQ, per germline. The CDR3 loop is CASSSGGYGYTF. CDR3 DNA: TGCGCCAGCAGCTCAGGGGGCTATGGCTACACCTTC.

This clone was observed a few times. The CDR3 nucleotides read TGTGCCAGCAGTGAATCCGGGGGCTCTGGGGCCAACGTCCTGACTTTC. It is translated as CASSESGGSGANVLTF. The chain links TRBV6-1 to TRBJ2-6; a weak D match, TRBD2 (6 bases). This CDR3 has 16 amino acids. Germline loops: CDR1 MNHNS, CDR2 SASEGT. The V end lost 2 bases, the J end lost 0 bases, and 8 bases lay between the germline ends.

This chain links TRBV18 with TRBJ2-3; unclear D gene. Germline-derived CDR1 and CDR2 are KGHSH and LQKENI. Trimming removed 6 bases at V and 2 bases at J, with 18 bases between. CDR3 length: 16 residues. CDR3 bases: TGTGCCAGCTCTCACGGACGGGCAGCAATCACAGATACGCAGTATTTT. Amino acid sequence: CASSHGRAAITDTQYF.

The chain recombines TRBV5-5 with TRBJ1-2; 7 bases align to TRBD1. V shed 4 bases and J 6 bases; nucleotides not matched to a gene: 6. The CDR3 totals 13 residues. Germline V gene data show CDR1 as SGHKS and CDR2 as YYEKEE (reference sequence). CDR3 amino acids: CASSVDRDDGYTF. CDR3 nucleotide sequence: TGTGCCAGCAGCGTCGACAGGGATGATGGCTACACCTTC. The full variable domain, completed using reference TRBV5-5 and TRBJ1-2, is DAGVTQSPTHLIKTRGQQVTLRCSPISGHKSVSWYQQVLGQGPQFIFQYYEKEERGRGNFPDRFSARQFPNYSSELNVNALLLGDSALYLCASSVDRDDGYTFGSGTRLTVV.

This rearrangement joins TRBV2 to TRBJ2-1; 7 bases are a match to TRBD1. Germline CDR1 reads SNHLY; CDR2 reads FYNNEI. The CDR3 extends over 13 amino acids. Trimming removed 5 bases from V and 14 bases from J; junction bases left unmatched: 12. CDR3 protein: CASSPRTGIREFF. Written as DNA, the CDR3 is TGTGCCAGCAGTCCCCGGACAGGCATCCGGGAGTTCTTC. Full variable domain (remainder filled in from reference TRBV2 and TRBJ2-1): EPEVTQTPSHQVTQMGQEVILRCVPISNHLYFYWYRQILGQKVEFLVSFYNNEISEKSEIFDDQFSVERPDGSNFTLKIRSTKLEDSAMYFCASSPRTGIREFFGPGTRLTVL.

This clone has a handful of counts. The rearrangement uses TRBV7-8 and TRBJ2-7; 10 nucleotides agree with TRBD2. The CDR3 has 16 residues. J lost 0 bases, V lost 5 bases, and 7 bases had no gene match. The germline CDR1 and CDR2 sequences are SGHVS and FQNEAQ. The CDR3 DNA is TGTGCCAGCAGCCCTACCCGACTAGCGGGCTCCTACGAGCAGTACTTC. Its translation is CASSPTRLAGSYEQYF.